This T cell receptor beta chain was captured by sequencing in a study of prognosis after radiotherapy for stage I lung cancer. Study information: Non-small cell lung cancer patients were all deemed medically inoperable.

Broader study findings: Reportedly, TRBV and TRBJ gene usage differed by presence of metastases in patients. Some patients went on to develop distant metastases. Their Shannon entropy after stereotactic body radiation therapy was lower, and its change from baseline was also lower. A determination of whether the expanded TCR clones were tumor-specific was not made.

This CDR3 comprises 13 residues. The V gene end was trimmed by 4 bases and the J gene end by 9 bases; junction bases not matched to a gene: 4. From germline, CDR1 is MNHNS and CDR2 SASEGT. Two-round multiplex PCR on genomic DNA was the method by which TCR beta CDR3 was amplified. Specific primers for each TRBV and TRBJ gene were what first-round PCR used. TCRdb fed the multiplex PCR reads into MiXCR, producing one record per CDR3 protein. Counted here are under 75,000 distinct CDR3 sequences, 26% occurring once; the ten biggest clones make up around 8%. The sample holds many counts of this clonotype. Its target is not known.

Sequenced here: PBMCs, sampled before or after stereotactic body radiation therapy (not recorded which). The TCR originated in a donor aged 50 or older with non-small cell lung cancer. The chain joins TRBV6-1 to TRBJ1-5; 9 bases are shared with TRBD1. The CDR3 loop is CASSGTGERPQHF. In DNA, the CDR3 is TGTGCCAGCAGTGGGACAGGGGAGAGGCCCCAGCATTTT.